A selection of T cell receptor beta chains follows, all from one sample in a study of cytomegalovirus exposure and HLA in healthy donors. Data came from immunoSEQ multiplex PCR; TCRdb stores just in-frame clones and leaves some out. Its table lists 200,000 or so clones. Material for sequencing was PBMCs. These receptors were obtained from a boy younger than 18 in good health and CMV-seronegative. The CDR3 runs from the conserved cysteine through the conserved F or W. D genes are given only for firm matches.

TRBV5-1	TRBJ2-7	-	CASSTGTLTYEQYF	TGCGCCAGCAGTACCGGGACTCTAACCTACGAGCAGTACTTC
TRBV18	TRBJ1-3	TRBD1	CASSPTGEIFHIYF	TGTGCCAGCTCACCAACAGGGGAAATATTCCACATATATTTT
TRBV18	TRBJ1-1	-	CASSPSLNTEAFF	TGTGCCAGCTCACCGTCTCTGAACACTGAAGCTTTCTTT
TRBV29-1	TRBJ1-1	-	CSARGTPGTEAFF	TGCAGCGCGAGGGGGACGCCGGGCACTGAAGCTTTCTTT
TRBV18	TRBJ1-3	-	CASSPPQRITGNTIYF	TGTGCCAGCTCACCACCCCAGCGCATAACCGGTAACACCATATATTTT
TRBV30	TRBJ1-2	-	CAWSTSGTVYGYTF	TGTGCCTGGAGTACTTCCGGGACTGTCTATGGCTACACCTTC
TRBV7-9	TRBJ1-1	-	CASSSTVNTEAFF	TGTGCCAGCAGCTCCACAGTGAACACTGAAGCTTTCTTT
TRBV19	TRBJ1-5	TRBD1	CASSIPLGTGLQPQHF	TGTGCCAGTAGTATACCTCTGGGGACAGGGCTTCAGCCCCAGCATTTT
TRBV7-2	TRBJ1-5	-	CASSRRGSGGQPQHF	TGTGCCAGCAGTCGAAGGGGGTCGGGGGGTCAGCCCCAGCATTTT
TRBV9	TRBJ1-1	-	CASSVESTGFTEAFF	TGTGCCAGCAGCGTGGAATCTACAGGGTTCACTGAAGCTTTCTTT
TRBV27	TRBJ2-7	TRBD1	CASSWGQSYEQYF	TGTGCCAGCAGTTGGGGACAGAGCTACGAGCAGTACTTC
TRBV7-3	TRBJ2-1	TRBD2	CASSLGGGSLDEQFF	TGTGCCAGCAGCTTAGGCGGGGGGAGCCTCGATGAGCAGTTCTTC
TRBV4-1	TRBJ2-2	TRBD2	CASSPTRSGASGDTGELFF	TGCGCCAGCAGCCCAACCCGATCTGGGGCTAGCGGGGACACCGGGGAGCTGTTTTTT
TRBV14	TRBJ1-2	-	CASSQWRGRDYGYTF	TGTGCCAGCAGCCAGTGGAGGGGCCGCGATTATGGCTACACCTTC
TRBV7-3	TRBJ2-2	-	CASSLISGGTGELFF	TGTGCCAGCAGCTTAATATCCGGGGGCACCGGGGAGCTGTTTTTT
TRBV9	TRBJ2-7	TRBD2	CASSPALAGGTYEQYF	TGTGCCAGCAGCCCGGCCCTAGCGGGGGGAACCTACGAGCAGTACTTC
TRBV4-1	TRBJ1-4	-	CASTPQEATNEKLFF	TGCGCCAGCACACCCCAGGAGGCAACTAATGAAAAACTGTTTTTT
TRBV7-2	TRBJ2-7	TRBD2	CASSLVSRLAGNEQYF	TGTGCCAGCAGCTTAGTTTCCCGGCTAGCGGGGAACGAGCAGTACTTC
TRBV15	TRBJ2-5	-	CATSREGRGRETQYF	TGTGCCACCAGCAGAGAGGGCCGGGGTAGGGAGACCCAGTACTTC
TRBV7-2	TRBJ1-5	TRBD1	CASSRDSSNQPQHF	TGTGCCAGCAGCCGGGACAGTAGCAATCAGCCCCAGCATTTT
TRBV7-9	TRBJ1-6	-	CAGQQGFQNSPLHF	TGTGCCGGACAACAGGGCTTCCAAAATTCACCCCTCCACTTT
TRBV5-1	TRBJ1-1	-	CASSLLSVGAEAFF	TGCGCCAGCAGCTTGTTATCTGTAGGGGCTGAAGCTTTCTTT
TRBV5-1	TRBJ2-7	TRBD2	CASSLGGSGGSYEQYF	TGCGCCAGCAGCTTGGGGGGTAGCGGGGGCTCCTACGAGCAGTACTTC
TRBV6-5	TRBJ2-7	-	CASSYAGMEQYF	TGTGCCAGCAGTTACGCAGGGATGGAGCAGTACTTC
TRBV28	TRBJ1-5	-	CASRPMTGPSSNQPQHF	TGTGCCAGCAGACCGATGACAGGCCCCAGTAGCAATCAGCCCCAGCATTTT
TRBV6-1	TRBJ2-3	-	CASSGSSWGGATDTQYF	TGTGCCAGCAGTGGCTCATCATGGGGGGGGGCCACAGATACGCAGTATTTT
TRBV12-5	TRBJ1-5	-	CASGLEIGSNQPQHF	TGTGCTAGTGGTTTGGAGATCGGGAGCAATCAGCCCCAGCATTTT
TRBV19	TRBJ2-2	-	CASSISRNTGELFF	TGTGCCAGTAGTATTTCCAGGAACACCGGGGAGCTGTTTTTT
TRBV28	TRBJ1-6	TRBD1	CASSFHRDRGESPLHF	TGTGCCAGCAGTTTTCACCGGGACAGGGGCGAATCACCCCTCCACTTT
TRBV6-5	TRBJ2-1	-	CASRASGGHYNEQFF	TGTGCCAGCAGGGCGTCCGGGGGTCACTACAATGAGCAGTTCTTC
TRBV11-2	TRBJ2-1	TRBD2	CASSFSAGGPGEQFF	TGTGCCAGCAGCTTCTCTGCGGGGGGGCCCGGTGAGCAGTTCTTC
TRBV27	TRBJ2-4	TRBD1	CASSTGFDREYF	TGTGCCAGCAGCACGGGCTTTGACAGGGAGTACTTC
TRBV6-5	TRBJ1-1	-	CASSSGQPNTEAFF	TGTGCCAGCAGTTCCGGACAGCCGAACACTGAAGCTTTCTTT
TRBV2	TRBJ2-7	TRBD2	CASSGGSYGYEQYF	TGTGCCAGTAGCGGGGGGTCATACGGATACGAGCAGTACTTC
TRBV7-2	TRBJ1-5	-	CASSVEARQPQHF	TGTGCCAGCAGCGTGGAGGCCCGTCAGCCCCAGCATTTT
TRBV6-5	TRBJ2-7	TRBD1	CASSYGGQGAGEQYF	TGTGCCAGCAGTTACGGTGGACAGGGTGCGGGCGAGCAGTACTTC
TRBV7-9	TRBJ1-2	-	CASSPSLPGWDGYTF	TGTGCCAGCAGCCCATCACTGCCAGGGTGGGATGGCTACACCTTC
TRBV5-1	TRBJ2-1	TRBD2	CASSFGSGGALNNEQFF	TGCGCCAGCAGCTTCGGTAGCGGGGGGGCCCTCAACAATGAGCAGTTCTTC
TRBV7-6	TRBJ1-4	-	CASSLRGGNEKLFF	TGTGCCAGCAGCTTACGGGGGGGTAATGAAAAACTGTTTTTT
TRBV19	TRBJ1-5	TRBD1	CASRRQGGDQPQHF	TGTGCCAGTAGAAGACAGGGGGGCGATCAGCCCCAGCATTTT
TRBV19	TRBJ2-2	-	CASSIHPGAGVAGELFF	TGTGCCAGTAGTATACACCCTGGGGCAGGGGTGGCCGGGGAGCTGTTTTTT
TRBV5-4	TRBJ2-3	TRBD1	CASSTYGARGLTDTQYF	TGTGCCAGCAGCACCTACGGTGCCAGGGGGCTCACAGATACGCAGTATTTT
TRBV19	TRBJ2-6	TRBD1	CASHLQGMSGANVLTF	TGTGCCAGCCATTTACAGGGGATGAGTGGGGCCAACGTCCTGACTTTC
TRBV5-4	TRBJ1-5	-	CASSEGGNQPQHF	TGTGCCAGCAGCGAGGGTGGCAATCAGCCCCAGCATTTT
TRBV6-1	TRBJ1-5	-	CASSEVRAGDSNQPQHF	TGTGCCAGCAGTGAAGTCAGGGCGGGGGATAGCAATCAGCCCCAGCATTTT
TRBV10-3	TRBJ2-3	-	CAISDETDTQYF	TGTGCCATCAGTGATGAGACAGATACGCAGTATTTT
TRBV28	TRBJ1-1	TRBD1	CASSLNRGVISEAFF	TGTGCCAGCAGTTTAAACAGGGGGGTTATATCTGAAGCTTTCTTT
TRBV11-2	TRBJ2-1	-	CASSSPIGGGLVRYEQFF	TGTGCCAGCAGTTCACCCATCGGGGGCGGACTAGTAAGATATGAGCAGTTCTTC
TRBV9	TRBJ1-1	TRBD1	CASSVVLGTGAPNTEAFF	TGTGCCAGCAGCGTGGTACTGGGGACAGGGGCCCCCAACACTGAAGCTTTCTTT
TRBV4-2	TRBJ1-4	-	CASRGPGEKLFF	TGTGCCAGCAGAGGACCAGGGGAAAAACTGTTTTTT
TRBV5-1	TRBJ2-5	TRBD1	CASSQWTGRLIQYF	TGCGCCAGCAGCCAGTGGACAGGGAGGTTGATCCAGTACTTC
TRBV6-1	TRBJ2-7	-	CASRDREGARDEQYF	TGTGCCAGCAGAGACCGGGAGGGGGCGAGGGACGAGCAGTACTTC
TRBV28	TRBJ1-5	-	CATLGAGGNQPQHF	TGTGCCACCCTAGGGGCGGGGGGCAATCAGCCCCAGCATTTT
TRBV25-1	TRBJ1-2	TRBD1	CASLRDSLDNYGYTF	TGTGCCAGCCTCAGGGACAGCCTCGATAACTATGGCTACACCTTC
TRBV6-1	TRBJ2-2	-	CASTRGTTGELFF	TGTGCCAGCACCCGAGGCACCACCGGGGAGCTGTTTTTT